This paragraph covers one T cell receptor beta chain sequence. The data were taken from a study of blood T cell repertoires in COVID-19. Across the whole study: Italy, Spain and the United States were the sources of the convalescent and acute COVID-19 samples.

V shed 3 bases, J shed 5 bases, and the junction held 6 bases outside the gene matches. Per germline, CDR1 SGDLS and CDR2 YYNGEE. CDR3 length: 14 amino acids. The authors' processing: Counts of nucleated cells, estimated from reference gene primer amplification, were obtained. Libraries were prepared by immunoSEQ multiplex PCR; TCRdb keeps only in-frame clonotypes and omits some of them. V and J calls and clone size follow that table, whereas D and trimming were derived from the DNA. The sample shows roughly 280,000 clones, around 90% of them seen only once. The TCR sequence derives from a woman aged 45-59 years who had recovered from COVID-19. V usage is TRBV9 and J usage is TRBJ2-5; 8 nucleotides align to TRBD2. The sequencing sample was made of peripheral blood. The CDR3 reads CASSGTSRSETQYF. In DNA form, the CDR3 reads TGTGCCAGCAGCGGGACTAGCAGGTCTGAGACCCAGTACTTC.